One and the same sample provided the 25 T cell receptor beta chains below, sequenced in a study of CD4 T cells in relation to SARS-CoV-2 and coronaviruses. Repertoires were generated with immunoSEQ multiplex PCR, while TCRdb's copy carries only in-frame clones and drops some. Altogether 26,000 or so clones are present, 74% being singletons, with the ten largest covering approximately 22%. Their antigens are not known. The unexposed donors gave CD4+ T cells in about 2011-2019, prior to COVID-19. CD4+ T cells were isolated from the cells after 10 days of culture. The specimen was CD4+ T cells from PBMCs, cultured in vitro. These receptors came from a human donor in good health.

In this sample, this clone turned up once. The chain is built from TRBV5-1 and TRBJ2-5; 10 bases match TRBD2. Germline V gene lookup returns CDR1 SGHRS and CDR2 YFSETQ. The length of the CDR3 is 17 residues. The V and J ends lost 4 bases and 5 bases, in that order; junction bases with no gene match: 14. In nucleotides, the CDR3 is TGCGCCAGCAGCCTCGGACTAGCGGAACCCCCGAGGGAGACCCAGTACTTC. It codes for CASSLGLAEPPRETQYF.

This chain connects TRBV27 to TRBJ2-5; TRBD1 matches at 7 bases. J gave up 3 bases and V 6 bases, and 7 bases lay outside the gene matches. There are 14 residues in the CDR3. Germline CDR1 is MNHEY and CDR2 is SMNVEV (reference sequence). The DNA of the CDR3 is TGTGCCAGCAGCCCCGGGGACAGTAAAGAGACCCAGTACTTC. Its translation: CASSPGDSKETQYF.

The rearrangement uses TRBV7-2 and TRBJ2-1; 14 bases are a match to TRBD2. V shed 3 bases and J 6 bases; nucleotides not matched to a gene: 4. The V gene's germline CDR1 is SGHTA and CDR2 FQGNSA. The CDR3 extends over 16 amino acids. This CDR3 reads CASSFPTSGRGNEQFF. The CDR3 DNA reads TGTGCCAGCAGCTTCCCGACTAGCGGGAGGGGCAATGAGCAGTTCTTC.

This clone was picked up a small number of times. The chain uses TRBV6-5 and TRBJ1-1, with D possibly being TRBD1 (5 bases). The CDR3 is 14 residues long. Germline CDR1 and CDR2: MNHEY and SVGAGI. V lost 6 bases and J 4 bases, leaving 15 bases between the germline ends. CDR3 nucleotide sequence: TGTGCCAGCAGCCCATCTGGCGGGGGCACTGAAGCTTTCTTT. Protein product: CASSPSGGGTEAFF.

The rearrangement uses TRBV2 and TRBJ2-2; TRBD1 agrees at 7 bases. Unmatched junction bases numbered 3, after V lost 6 bases and J lost 5 bases. Germline V gives CDR1 SNHLY, CDR2 FYNNEI. The CDR3 is 13 amino acids. The CDR3 protein is CASSQQGTGELFF. As DNA, the CDR3 is TGTGCCAGCAGCCAACAGGGGACCGGGGAGCTGTTTTTT.

J is TRBJ1-2 and V is TRBV5-6; a weak D match, TRBD1 (5 bases). The V and J ends lost 4 bases and 1 base respectively, with 20 bases between them. The CDR3 loop spans 17 amino acids. Germline loops: CDR1 SGHDT, CDR2 YYEEEE. The CDR3 coding sequence is TGTGCCAGCAGCAACCGGGACGGGAGACTAGATAACTATGGCTACACCTTC. It codes for CASSNRDGRLDNYGYTF.

This clone came up once. The rearrangement uses TRBV4-1 and TRBJ1-2; possible D gene TRBD1, 5 bases. Germline V gives CDR1 MGHRA, CDR2 YSYEKL. V lost 0 bases, J lost 8 bases, and 19 bases lay in between. The CDR3 covers 16 residues. For the CDR3, the DNA is TGCGCCAGCAGCCAAGAGTCCCAGGGTACATCTTGGGGCTACACCTTC. This codes for CASSQESQGTSWGYTF.

The rearrangement uses TRBV25-1 and TRBJ2-1; 12 nucleotides line up with TRBD2. CDR1 and CDR2 (germline): MGHDK, SYGVNS. This CDR3 has 16 amino acids. J lost 2 bases, V lost 5 bases, and 4 bases had no gene match. The DNA of the CDR3 is TGTGCCAGCAGTAACCCTAGCGGGGGGGCCTACAATGAGCAGTTCTTC. Amino acids: CASSNPSGGAYNEQFF.

J is TRBJ1-5 and V is TRBV19, with D possibly matching TRBD1 (5 bases). V was cut by 6 bases and J by 4 bases, with 10 bases left in between. CDR1 and CDR2 (germline): LNHDA, SQIVND (reference sequence). This CDR3 is 13 amino acids long. CDR3 DNA sequence: TGTGCCAGTAGCGGGACGGGAAATCAGCCCCAGCATTTT. This gives the protein CASSGTGNQPQHF.

This chain joins TRBV6-2 or TRBV6-3 and TRBJ2-3; TRBD2 matches 7 bases. Germline V gene sequence: CDR1 MNHEY, CDR2 SVGEGT. CDR3 length equals 15 residues. Trimming removed 6 bases from V and 0 bases from J; junction bases left unmatched: 6. The CDR3 reads CASSLTGGSTDTQYF. CDR3 nucleotide sequence: TGTGCCAGCAGCCTCACGGGAGGTAGCACAGATACGCAGTATTTT.

The chain couples TRBV9 to TRBJ2-1, with D unresolved. The V and J ends lost 4 bases and 0 bases respectively, with 20 bases between them. Germline V gene lookup returns CDR1 SGDLS and CDR2 YYNGEE. There are 18 residues in the CDR3. In DNA, the CDR3 is TGTGCCAGCAGCCCTTCTCCGCTCTCGACTGGCTCCTACAATGAGCAGTTCTTC. It encodes CASSPSPLSTGSYNEQFF.

Here the CDR3 reads CASSLGETQYF. CDR3 bases: TGTGCCAGCAGCTTGGGAGAGACCCAGTACTTC. This sequence joins TRBV11-2 and TRBJ2-5, with no clear D. V shed 3 bases and J shed 4 bases, with 3 bases lying between them. The CDR3 runs to 11 residues. Germline V gives CDR1 SGHAT, CDR2 FQNNGV.

The chain is built from TRBV2 and TRBJ2-2; tentatively, D is TRBD1 or TRBD2 (6 bases each). The CDR3 spans 15 residues. The V and J ends lost 6 bases and 5 bases respectively, with 16 bases between them. CDR1 is SNHLY, CDR2 FYNNEI, per germline. The CDR3 DNA follows: TGTGCCAGCAGCCTAGCTACAGGGAGGACCGGGGAGCTGTTTTTT. This gives the protein CASSLATGRTGELFF.

This chain connects TRBV7-9 to TRBJ2-5, with D perhaps TRBD2 (6 bases). CDR1 is SEHNR, CDR2 FQNEAQ, per germline (reference sequence). V lost 1 base, J lost 9 bases, and 9 bases lay in between. The CDR3 is 12 amino acids. CDR3: CASSLDAGSQYF. The CDR3 DNA sequence: TGTGCCAGCAGCTTAGATGCGGGGTCCCAGTACTTC.

This clone was seen only once. This sequence joins TRBV4-1 and TRBJ2-7, with 11 bases matching TRBD2. Trimming cost V 2 bases and J 3 bases; bases outside gene matches: 6. The CDR3 extends over 16 amino acids. Germline CDR1 MGHRA, CDR2 YSYEKL. CDR3 sequence: CASSQTQLAGDYEQYF. The DNA for the CDR3 is TGCGCCAGCAGCCAAACTCAACTAGCGGGAGACTACGAGCAGTACTTC.

This clone turned up a few times. J is TRBJ1-6 and V is TRBV30, with D possibly matching TRBD1 (6 bases). This CDR3 is built from 15 residues. Per germline, CDR1 GTSNPN and CDR2 SVGIG (reference sequence). Trimming took off 0 bases at V and 9 bases at J, with 15 bases between the two ends. The CDR3 spells CAWSVGAGISSPLHF. The CDR3 bases are TGTGCCTGGAGTGTGGGGGCTGGGATATCTTCACCCCTCCACTTT.

This clone was recorded only once. At one of its ends the junction is not consistent with the germline gene, which may arise from a read error. The gene calls are TRBV19 and TRBJ1-5, with a possible D match to TRBD1 (6 bases). This CDR3 is 16 amino acids long. The germline V gene encodes CDR1 LNHDA and CDR2 SQIVND (reference sequence). CDR3 nucleotides: TGTGCCAGTAGTATAGGGGTTGGGGGGGGCAATGAGCCCCAGCATTTT. It yields the protein CASSIGVGGGNEPQHF.

The chain couples TRBV21-1 to TRBJ2-7; the D call TRBD1 from the table was never checked on the DNA. TRBV21-1 counts as a pseudogene. The CDR3 runs to 14 residues. CDR3 amino acids: CASSLHRETYEQYF. The CDR3 nucleotides read TGTGCCAGCAGCCTACACAGGGAGACCTACGAGCAGTACTTC.

This clone came up a few times. The rearrangement links TRBV5-1 to TRBJ2-7; no clear D. Germline assignment: CDR1 SGHRS and CDR2 YFSETQ. The V gene lost 0 bases and the J gene lost 6 bases, with 7 bases spanning the gap. This CDR3 has 12 amino acids. The DNA of the CDR3 is TGCGCCAGCAGCTTGGAGGTCGGCGAGCAGTACTTC. Its protein product is CASSLEVGEQYF. Full variable domain (missing parts from reference TRBV5-1 and TRBJ2-7): KAGVTQTPRYLIKTRGQQVTLSCSPISGHRSVSWYQQTPGQGLQFLFEYFSETQRNKGNFPGRFSGRQFSNSRSEMNVSTLELGDSALYLCASSLEVGEQYFGPGTRLTVT.

CDR3 nucleotide sequence: TGTGCCAGCAGCTTATTAGGAGGGTCAAGCTCCTACGAGCAGTACTTC. It codes for CASSLLGGSSSYEQYF. This chain connects TRBV7-9 to TRBJ2-7; possible D gene TRBD2, 6 bases. Germline CDR1 is SEHNR and CDR2 is FQNEAQ (reference sequence). Trimming removed 2 bases at V and 0 bases at J, with 14 bases between. The CDR3 has 16 residues. Full variable domain (outside the CDR3, taken from reference TRBV7-9 and TRBJ2-7): DTGVSQNPRHKITKRGQNVTFRCDPISEHNRLYWYRQTLGQGPEFLTYFQNEAQLEKSRLLSDRFSAERPKGSFSTLEIQRTEQGDSAMYLCASSLLGGSSSYEQYFGPGTRLTVT.

The genes are TRBV12-3 or TRBV12-4 and TRBJ2-1; tentatively, D is TRBD2 (6 bases). The CDR3 is 12 amino acids. Trimming took off 3 bases at V and 12 bases at J, with 12 bases between the two ends. The CDR3 sequence: CASSFSGVAQFF. CDR3 nucleotide sequence: TGTGCCAGCAGTTTTAGCGGTGTGGCGCAGTTCTTC.

This chain uses TRBV6-5 with TRBJ2-1, with D possibly TRBD2 on 6 matching bases. Trimming took 11 bases from V and 9 from J, leaving 26 bases between them. CDR1 and CDR2 from the germline V gene are MNHEY and SVGAGI. CDR3 length: 15 amino acids. Written as DNA, the CDR3 is TGTGCCTCTCACAGGACCCGGGACTCGCACGGTGAGCAGTTCTTC. Residues: CASHRTRDSHGEQFF.

V is TRBV12-3 or TRBV12-4 and J is TRBJ2-3; D is possibly TRBD1 or TRBD2 (5 bases each). V was cut by 7 bases and J by 8 bases, with 16 bases left in between. The CDR3 has 13 residues. DNA of the CDR3: TGTGCCAGCACCCCCTCGGGGCGGGCTACGCAGTATTTT. It encodes CASTPSGRATQYF.

This rearrangement joins TRBV5-5 to TRBJ2-7; maybe TRBD1 (6 bases). The CDR3 length is 16 residues. Trimming removed 0 bases at V and 0 bases at J, with 13 bases between. Germline V gene lookup returns CDR1 SGHKS and CDR2 YYEKEE (reference sequence). The CDR3 sequence is CASSLARGPGSYEQYF. The DNA for the CDR3 is TGTGCCAGCAGCTTGGCCAGGGGACCCGGCTCCTACGAGCAGTACTTC. The full variable domain, with the rest looked up from reference TRBV5-5 and TRBJ2-7, is DAGVTQSPTHLIKTRGQQVTLRCSPISGHKSVSWYQQVLGQGPQFIFQYYEKEERGRGNFPDRFSARQFPNYSSELNVNALLLGDSALYLCASSLARGPGSYEQYFGPGTRLTVT.

The rearrangement links TRBV7-9 to TRBJ2-3, with a tentative D call TRBD2 (6 bases). V lost 11 bases and J 2 bases, leaving 14 bases between the germline ends. Germline assignment: CDR1 SEHNR and CDR2 FQNEAQ (reference sequence). This CDR3 has 13 amino acids. The CDR3 DNA is TGTGCCGGAACCGGGACTTTCACAGATACGCAGTATTTT. It specifies CAGTGTFTDTQYF.